The 27 T cell receptor beta chains below come from one sample, sequenced in a study of resident and recirculating memory T cells in vitiligo (dated 2018 in TCRdb). Libraries were constructed by the immunoSEQ multiplex PCR assay. The table was pulled from immuneACCESS by TCRdb, which kept in-frame rearrangements only. Such tables lose some clones; where checked, under half of the loss comes from unresolved V genes, and the rest has no known cause. In this sample the table shows about 42,000 clones, 85% to 95% of which occur a single time. The ten top clones hold about 4.5% of the sample. The sequenced sample consisted of blood. These receptors were obtained from a male donor with vitiligo.

The J gene is TRBJ2-2, the V gene TRBV7-2; 7 nucleotides align to TRBD2. Germline CDR1 SGHTA, CDR2 FQGNSA. The CDR3 consists of 15 residues. The V gene end was trimmed by 1 base and the J gene end by 2 bases; junction bases not matched to a gene: 1. CDR3 nucleotide sequence: TGTGCCAGCAGCTTAGGCGGGGGTAACACCGGGGAGCTGTTTTTT. This sequence encodes CASSLGGGNTGELFF.

The chain links TRBV5-1 to TRBJ2-3; D call uncertain. Germline V gene lookup returns CDR1 SGHRS and CDR2 YFSETQ. The V end was cut by 2 bases, the J end by 5 bases, with 6 bases between. CDR3 length: 12 amino acids. CDR3 amino acids: CASSFEQDTQYF. DNA of the CDR3: TGCGCCAGCAGCTTCGAACAAGATACGCAGTATTTT.

The chain recombines TRBV19 with TRBJ2-4; D may be TRBD1 (5 bases). V lost 4 bases and J lost 0, with 10 bases in between. Germline V gives CDR1 LNHDA, CDR2 SQIVND (reference sequence). The CDR3 extends over 15 amino acids. CDR3 sequence: CASSTSGIAKNIQYF. DNA for the CDR3: TGTGCCAGTAGTACTTCAGGGATAGCCAAAAACATTCAGTACTTC.

The V call is TRBV7-2, the J call TRBJ2-7; a weak D match, TRBD1 (6 bases). The V end lost 5 bases, the J end lost 2 bases, and 10 bases lay between the germline ends. Germline CDR1 SGHTA, CDR2 FQGNSA. This CDR3 is 13 amino acids long. CDR3 in DNA: TGTGCCAGCAGCGCCGGACAGACCTACGAGCAGTACTTC. Amino acid sequence: CASSAGQTYEQYF.

The rearrangement joins TRBV5-1 to TRBJ2-7; 12 bases match TRBD2. This CDR3 contains 16 residues. CDR1 SGHRS and CDR2 YFSETQ come from the germline V gene. V was clipped by 2 bases and J by 3 bases; unmatched bases: 6. This CDR3 reads CASSFGLAGTNYEQYF. The DNA of the CDR3 is TGCGCCAGCAGCTTTGGACTAGCGGGGACTAACTACGAGCAGTACTTC.

A single count supports this clone. The chain combines TRBV2 with TRBJ1-1, with TRBD1 matching 7 bases. The length of the CDR3 is 18 residues. The J segment lost 0 bases and the V segment lost 7 bases, leaving 17 bases of the junction unmatched. CDR1 SNHLY and CDR2 FYNNEI come from the germline V gene. CDR3: CASKRRTGDMGLNTEAFF. In nucleotides, the CDR3 is TGTGCCAGCAAAAGGCGGACAGGTGATATGGGTTTGAACACTGAAGCTTTCTTT.

The chain has TRBV29-1 and TRBJ1-1; D not certain. This CDR3 region has 13 residues. In germline, CDR1 is SQVTM, CDR2 ANQGSEA. Trimming left V 4 bases short and J 2 bases short, with 11 bases between. CDR3 amino acids: CSVGRELNTEAFF. CDR3 bases: TGCAGCGTTGGGAGGGAGTTAAACACTGAAGCTTTCTTT. The entire variable domain, with the rest obtained from reference TRBV29-1 and TRBJ1-1, is as follows: SAVISQKPSRDICQRGTSLTIQCQVDSQVTMMFWYRQQPGQSLTLIATANQGSEATYESGFVIDKFPISRPNLTFSTLTVSNMSPEDSSIYLCSVGRELNTEAFFGQGTRLTVV.

CDR3 DNA: TGTGCCAGTACAGACACCCCCTATGGCTACACCTTC. It specifies CASTDTPYGYTF. The genes are TRBV19 and TRBJ1-2, with D unclear. Trimming took off 7 bases at V and 4 bases at J, with 10 bases between the two ends. Germline CDR1 reads LNHDA; CDR2 reads SQIVND (reference sequence). CDR3 length: 12 amino acids.

The V call is TRBV5-4, the J call TRBJ1-4, with 11 nucleotides matching TRBD1. V shed 1 base and J 7 bases; nucleotides not matched to a gene: 15. The CDR3 contains 19 residues. Germline CDR1 and CDR2: SGHNT and YYREEE (reference sequence). CDR3 coding DNA: TGTGCCAGCAGCTTGACCGCGATGGGTAGGACAGGGGGCATTGAAAAACTGTTTTTT. This sequence encodes CASSLTAMGRTGGIEKLFF.

This clone has a handful of counts. The V gene is TRBV30, the J gene TRBJ1-1; 9 bases map to TRBD1. This CDR3 has 12 residues. Germline V gene lookup returns CDR1 GTSNPN and CDR2 SVGIG (reference sequence). V was pared by 5 bases and J by 4 bases, with 2 bases of the junction left unmatched. CDR3 nucleotide sequence: TGTGCCTGGGCGGACAGGGGCACTGAAGCTTTCTTT. This encodes CAWADRGTEAFF.

The chain couples TRBV6-1 to TRBJ1-2; D remains ambiguous. The V and J ends lost 0 bases and 3 bases respectively, with 8 bases between them. This CDR3 region has 14 residues. Germline V gene sequence: CDR1 MNHNS, CDR2 SASEGT. This chain's CDR3 is CASSEAFLDYGYTF. The CDR3 DNA reads TGTGCCAGCAGTGAAGCGTTTCTCGACTATGGCTACACCTTC.

V is TRBV6-5 and J is TRBJ2-5; D is ambiguous. The length of the CDR3 is 13 residues. CDR1 MNHEY and CDR2 SVGAGI come from the germline V gene. Trimming pared 5 bases from V and 1 base from J, leaving 8 bases between. CDR3 nucleotide sequence: TGTGCCAGCAGTCCCCAGGCCCAAGAGACCCAGTACTTC. Translating it yields CASSPQAQETQYF.

CDR3: CASSRTTGDTQYF. The DNA of the CDR3 is TGTGCCAGCAGTCGCACAACAGGAGATACGCAGTATTTT. V and J are TRBV6-5 and TRBJ2-3; a possible D gene is TRBD1 (5 bases). Germline CDR1 reads MNHEY; CDR2 reads SVGAGI. Trimming removed 5 bases from V and 5 bases from J, with 11 bases in between. The CDR3 covers 13 residues.

J is TRBJ2-1 and V is TRBV9; tentatively, D is TRBD2 (6 bases). Per the germline V gene, CDR1 is SGDLS and CDR2 is YYNGEE. The length of the CDR3 is 14 residues. V was pared by 4 bases and J by 2 bases, with 10 bases between. DNA for the CDR3: TGTGCCAGCAGCCTTAGCGGAACCTACAATGAGCAGTTCTTC. Its translation: CASSLSGTYNEQFF.

J is TRBJ1-6 and V is TRBV25-1, with D unresolved. The germline V gene has CDR1 MGHDK and CDR2 SYGVNS. Trimming removed 6 bases at V and 5 bases at J, with 2 bases between. The CDR3 runs to 11 residues. The CDR3 DNA follows: TGTGCCAGCAGCGATAATTCACCCCTCCACTTT. Residues: CASSDNSPLHF.

The chain has TRBV2 and TRBJ2-2, with D perhaps matching TRBD1 (5 bases). Trimming removed 7 bases from V and 1 base from J, with 10 bases in between. Germline loops: CDR1 SNHLY, CDR2 FYNNEI. This CDR3 has 14 amino acids. The CDR3 protein is CASTETGNTGELFF. The CDR3 region has the DNA TGTGCCAGCACCGAAACAGGGAACACCGGGGAGCTGTTTTTT.

The chain carries TRBV9 and TRBJ2-5, with TRBD1 matching over 11 bases. The V gene's germline CDR1 is SGDLS and CDR2 YYNGEE. J lost 5 bases, V lost 4 bases, and 4 bases had no gene match. The CDR3 extends over 14 amino acids. This chain's CDR3 is CASSPGQGVETQYF. The CDR3 DNA reads as TGTGCCAGCAGCCCGGGACAGGGGGTTGAGACCCAGTACTTC. The whole variable domain, filled in from reference TRBV9 and TRBJ2-5, reads DSGVTQTPKHLITATGQRVTLRCSPRSGDLSVYWYQQSLDQGLQFLIQYYNGEERAKGNILERFSAQQFPDLHSELNLSSLELGDSALYFCASSPGQGVETQYFGPGTRLLVL.

The rearrangement links TRBV7-6 to TRBJ2-5; weak D call: TRBD2 (5 bases). Trimming took 1 base from V and 2 from J, leaving 8 bases between them. From germline, CDR1 is SGHVS and CDR2 FNYEAQ. The CDR3 covers 14 residues. The chain's CDR3 is CASSLEGGQETQYF. The CDR3 DNA reads as TGTGCCAGCAGCTTAGAGGGCGGGCAAGAGACCCAGTACTTC.

This sequence joins TRBV4-1 and TRBJ2-5; TRBD1 is a possible D gene (6 bases). V was pared by 1 base and J by 8 bases, with 11 bases between. The CDR3 consists of 13 residues. CDR1 and CDR2 (germline): MGHRA, YSYEKL. The CDR3 DNA is TGCGCCAGCAGCCAAGCAGGGGTCGGTACCCAGTACTTC. Protein sequence: CASSQAGVGTQYF.

Only one count was recorded for this clone. CDR3 nucleotides: TGCAGCGCGCTGACAGGGTATCGTGAAAAACTGTTTTTT. As protein: CSALTGYREKLFF. This chain links TRBV29-1 with TRBJ1-4; 7 bases fit TRBD1. Germline-derived CDR1 and CDR2 are SQVTM and ANQGSEA. The V segment lost 7 bases and the J segment 7 bases; nucleotides outside the gene matches: 9. CDR3 size: 13 residues.

J is TRBJ2-5 and V is TRBV2; weak D call: TRBD2 (6 bases). CDR1 and CDR2 from the germline V gene are SNHLY and FYNNEI. This CDR3 has 12 amino acids. Deletions cut 7 bases from V and 3 bases from J, with 9 bases between. DNA for the CDR3: TGTGCCAGCACGCGGGAAGAAGAGACCCAGTACTTC. Its protein is CASTREEETQYF.

This chain joins TRBV10-3 and TRBJ2-7, with a weak D call TRBD1 (5 bases). Germline loops: CDR1 ENHRY, CDR2 SYGVKD. V was trimmed by 4 bases and J by 6 bases, leaving 16 bases between them. CDR3 length: 14 amino acids. The CDR3 nucleotides are TGTGCCATCAGTGCAGGGTCTGTTTCCAGCGAGCAGTACTTC. It specifies CAISAGSVSSEQYF.

The chain links TRBV5-6 to TRBJ1-2; D gene ambiguous. Germline V gives CDR1 SGHDT, CDR2 YYEEEE. The CDR3 is made up of 12 amino acids. V dropped 2 bases and J dropped 10 bases, with 12 bases sitting between them. CDR3 residues: CASSFSPAPYTF. CDR3 in DNA: TGTGCCAGCAGCTTTAGCCCTGCACCCTACACCTTC.

The chain joins TRBV5-1 to TRBJ1-2; the D gene is possibly TRBD1 (5 bases). Germline-derived CDR1 and CDR2 are SGHRS and YFSETQ. Trimming pared 0 bases from V and 0 bases from J, leaving 9 bases between. This CDR3 spans 15 amino acids. The CDR3 here is CASSLELGANYGYTF. The DNA of the CDR3 is TGCGCCAGCAGCTTGGAGCTAGGGGCTAACTATGGCTACACCTTC.

Details on this clone: The junction departs from the called germline gene at one end, perhaps through a read error. This sequence joins TRBV6-4 and TRBJ2-7; D remains unclear. CDR3 length: 15 residues. Germline V gene lookup returns CDR1 MRHNA and CDR2 SNTAGT. This chain's CDR3 is CAGSLLPGSTYEQYF. In DNA form, the CDR3 reads TGTGCCGGCAGTCTACTACCCGGGTCCACCTACGAGCAGTACTTC.

Remarks on this clone: The conserved final phenylalanine or tryptophan is absent from the CDR3, which likely points to a read error. The DNA is left out, because the CDR3 cannot be placed on it with certainty; the CDR3 is given as TCRdb lists it. The genes are TRBV11-2 and TRBJ1-1; TRBD1 is the table's D call and was not checked against the DNA. Per the germline V gene, CDR1 is SGHAT and CDR2 is FQNNGV. The CDR3 is 13 amino acids in total, end residues counted. CDR3 sequence: CASSGTPDSHKYL.

The sample holds a few counts of this clone. The V gene is TRBV4-2, the J gene TRBJ2-5; D ambiguous. In germline, CDR1 is LGHNA, CDR2 YNFKEQ. The CDR3 is 15 residues long. Between the trimmed V and J ends, which lost 0 bases and 1 base, there was a span of 9 bases. The CDR3 spells CASSQDLGGQETQYF. DNA for the CDR3: TGTGCCAGCAGCCAAGATTTAGGCGGCCAAGAGACCCAGTACTTC.